Sequencing of this TCR beta chain was carried out in a study of control samples from healthy donors and cancer patients (dated by TCRdb to the early 2020s). Remarks on this clone: The clone's antigen remains unknown. Base qualities are not at hand, and no much larger clone is one base apart.

V gives up 4 bases and J gives up 3 bases, and the segment between their germline ends measures 14 bases. The germline V gene gives CDR1 as SGHRS and CDR2 as YFSETQ. The CDR3 covers 14 residues, taking in both the cysteine and the phenylalanine. Just the 42-base CDR3 DNA is kept, in frame starting at base 1. The library was produced with the immunoSEQ multiplex PCR assay. In TCRdb, the immuneACCESS table is reduced to in-frame sequences with V and J assigned. These tables do not hold every clone; where another copy was compared, an unresolved V gene accounts for under half, and the others remain unexplained. For this sample there are 260,000 or so clones; about 80% appear just once. About an eighth of the sample rests with the top ten.

The TCR was taken from a woman aged 55-75 years with lung cancer. What was sequenced was PBMCs. This chain is built from TRBV5-1 and TRBJ2-7; a weak D assignment points to TRBD1 (6 bases agree). The CDR3 region reads CASSPMGASYEQYF. The DNA is TGCGCCAGCAGCCCCATGGGGGCCAGCTACGAGCAGTACTTC.